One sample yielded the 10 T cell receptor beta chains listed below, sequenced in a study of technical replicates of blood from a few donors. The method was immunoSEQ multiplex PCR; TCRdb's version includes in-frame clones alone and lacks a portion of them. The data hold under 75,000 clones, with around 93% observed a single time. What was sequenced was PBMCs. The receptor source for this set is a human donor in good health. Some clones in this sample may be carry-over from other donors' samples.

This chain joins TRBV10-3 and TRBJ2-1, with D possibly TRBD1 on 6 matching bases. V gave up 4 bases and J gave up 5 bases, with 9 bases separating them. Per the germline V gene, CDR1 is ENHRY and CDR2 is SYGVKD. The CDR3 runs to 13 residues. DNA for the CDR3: TGTGCCATCAGTGGGGGGCTCGACAATGAGCAGTTCTTC. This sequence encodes CAISGGLDNEQFF.

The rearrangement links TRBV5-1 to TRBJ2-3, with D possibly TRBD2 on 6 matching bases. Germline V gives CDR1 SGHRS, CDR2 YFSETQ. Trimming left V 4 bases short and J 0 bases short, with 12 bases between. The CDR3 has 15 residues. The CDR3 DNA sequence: TGCGCCAGCAGCCGGACACTAGCTAGCACAGATACGCAGTATTTT. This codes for CASSRTLASTDTQYF.

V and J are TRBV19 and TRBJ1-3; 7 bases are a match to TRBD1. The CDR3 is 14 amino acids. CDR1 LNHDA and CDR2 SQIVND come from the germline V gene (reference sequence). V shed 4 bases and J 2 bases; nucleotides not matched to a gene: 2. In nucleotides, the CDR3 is TGTGCCAGTAGTACAGGGGGTGCTGGAAACACCATATATTTT. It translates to CASSTGGAGNTIYF.

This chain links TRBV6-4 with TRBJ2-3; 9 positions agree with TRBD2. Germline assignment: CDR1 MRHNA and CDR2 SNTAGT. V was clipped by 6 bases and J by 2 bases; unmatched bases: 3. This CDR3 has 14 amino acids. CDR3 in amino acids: CASSRTSDTDTQYF. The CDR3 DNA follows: TGTGCCAGCAGCCGGACTAGCGACACAGATACGCAGTATTTT.

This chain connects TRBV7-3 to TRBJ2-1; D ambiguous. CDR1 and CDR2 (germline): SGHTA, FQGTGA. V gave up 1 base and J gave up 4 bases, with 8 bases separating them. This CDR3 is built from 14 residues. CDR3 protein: CASSLIPRYNEQFF. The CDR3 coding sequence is TGTGCCAGCAGCTTAATCCCTAGATACAATGAGCAGTTCTTC.

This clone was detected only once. The CDR3 loop reads CASSQAGTGPYEQYF. Written as DNA, the CDR3 is TGTGCCAGCAGCCAAGCTGGGACAGGCCCCTACGAGCAGTACTTC. The J gene is TRBJ2-7, the V gene TRBV14, with 8 nucleotides matching TRBD1. In germline, CDR1 is SGHDN, CDR2 FVKESK. The CDR3 length is 15 residues. V shed 1 base and J 2 bases; nucleotides not matched to a gene: 4. Based on the CDR3 plus reference TRBV14 and TRBJ2-7, the full variable domain is EAGVTQFPSHSVIEKGQTVTLRCDPISGHDNLYWYRRVMGKEIKFLLHFVKESKQDESGMPNNRFLAERTGGTYSTLKVQPAELEDSGVYFCASSQAGTGPYEQYFGPGTRLTVT.

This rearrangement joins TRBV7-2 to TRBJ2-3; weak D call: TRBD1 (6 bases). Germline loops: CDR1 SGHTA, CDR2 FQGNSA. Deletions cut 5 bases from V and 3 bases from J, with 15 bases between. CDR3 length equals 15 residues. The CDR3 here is CASSLGGEGTDTQYF. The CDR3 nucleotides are TGTGCCAGCAGCCTTGGGGGCGAAGGGACAGATACGCAGTATTTT.

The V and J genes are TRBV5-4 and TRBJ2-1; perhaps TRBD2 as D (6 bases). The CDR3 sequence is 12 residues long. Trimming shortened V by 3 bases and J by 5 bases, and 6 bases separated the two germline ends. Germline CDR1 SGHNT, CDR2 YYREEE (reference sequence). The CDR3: CASSWGDNEQFF. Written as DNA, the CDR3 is TGTGCCAGCAGCTGGGGGGACAATGAGCAGTTCTTC.

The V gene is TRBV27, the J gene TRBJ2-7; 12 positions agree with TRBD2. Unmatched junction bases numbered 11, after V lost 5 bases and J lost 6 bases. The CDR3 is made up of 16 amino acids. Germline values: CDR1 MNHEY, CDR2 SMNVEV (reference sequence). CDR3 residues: CASSPRPSGRVGEQYF. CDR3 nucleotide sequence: TGTGCCAGCAGTCCACGACCTAGCGGGAGGGTGGGCGAGCAGTACTTC.

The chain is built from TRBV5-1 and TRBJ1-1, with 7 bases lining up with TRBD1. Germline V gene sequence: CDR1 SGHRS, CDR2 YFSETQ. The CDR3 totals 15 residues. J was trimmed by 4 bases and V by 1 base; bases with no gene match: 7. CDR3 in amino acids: CASSLRQGRSTEAFF. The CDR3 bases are TGCGCCAGCAGCTTGAGACAGGGTCGAAGCACTGAAGCTTTCTTT. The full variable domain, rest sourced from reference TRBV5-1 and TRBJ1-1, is KAGVTQTPRYLIKTRGQQVTLSCSPISGHRSVSWYQQTPGQGLQFLFEYFSETQRNKGNFPGRFSGRQFSNSRSEMNVSTLELGDSALYLCASSLRQGRSTEAFFGQGTRLTVV.